What follows are 3 T cell receptor beta chains derived from one specimen sequenced in a study of vaccination and CD4 T cells after COVID-19. The treatment here: roughly 11-day PBMC culture with coronavirus spike peptide pools or control peptides (ViraFEST assay). These receptors have no known antigen. Cultured CD4+ T cell DNA was sequenced using the Oncomine TCR Beta short-read assay. TCRdb fed the PCR reads into MiXCR, producing one record per CDR3 protein. This table holds around 26,000 distinct CDR3 sequences, 55% to 70% found once. What was sequenced was CD4+ T cells from blood, cultured in vitro. The receptor set was obtained from a human donor who had recovered from COVID-19.

The chain combines TRBV27 with TRBJ2-1; D perhaps matches TRBD1 (5 bases). Deletions cut 5 bases from V and 0 bases from J, with 20 bases between. Germline values: CDR1 MNHEY, CDR2 SMNVEV (reference sequence). The CDR3 totals 18 residues. The DNA of the CDR3 is TGTGCCAGCAGTCCACACACCAGGGAAACCTTCTCCTACAATGAGCAGTTCTTC. Translated: CASSPHTRETFSYNEQFF.

The rearrangement uses TRBV29-1 and TRBJ1-5; D gene unclear. The germline gives CDR1 SQVTM, CDR2 ANQGSEA. The CDR3 has 13 residues. Trimming cost V 5 bases and J 8 bases, with 16 bases left between them. The CDR3 region is CSVKDGLGEPQHF. The CDR3 nucleotides are TGCAGCGTTAAGGACGGCTTGGGAGAGCCCCAGCATTTT.

The chain joins TRBV6-5 to TRBJ2-1; TRBD1 is a possible D gene (6 bases). Trimming removed 0 bases at V and 7 bases at J, with 13 bases between. CDR1 and CDR2 (germline): MNHEY, SVGAGI. This CDR3 is 15 amino acids long. CDR3 nucleotides: TGTGCCAGCAGTTACTCGGGGGCCAGCCCTAATGAGCAGTTCTTC. Translating it yields CASSYSGASPNEQFF.